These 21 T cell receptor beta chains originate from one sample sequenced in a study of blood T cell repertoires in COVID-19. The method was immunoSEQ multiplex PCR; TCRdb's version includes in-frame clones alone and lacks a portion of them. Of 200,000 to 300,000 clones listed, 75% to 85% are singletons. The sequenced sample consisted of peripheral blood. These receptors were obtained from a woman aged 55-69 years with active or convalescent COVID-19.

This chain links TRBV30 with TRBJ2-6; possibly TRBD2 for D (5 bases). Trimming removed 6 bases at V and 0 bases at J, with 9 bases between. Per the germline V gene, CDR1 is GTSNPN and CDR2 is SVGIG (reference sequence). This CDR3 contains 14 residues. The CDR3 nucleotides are TGTGCCTGTCCCCGGGGCTCTGGGGCCAACGTCCTGACTTTC. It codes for CACPRGSGANVLTF.

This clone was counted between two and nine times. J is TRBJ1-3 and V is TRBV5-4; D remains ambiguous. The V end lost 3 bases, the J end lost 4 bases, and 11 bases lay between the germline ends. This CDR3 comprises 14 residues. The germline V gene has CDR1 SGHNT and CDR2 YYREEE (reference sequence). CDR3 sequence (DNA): TGTGCCAGCAGCTCGGACGGAGGGGGAAACACCATATATTTT. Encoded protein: CASSSDGGGNTIYF.

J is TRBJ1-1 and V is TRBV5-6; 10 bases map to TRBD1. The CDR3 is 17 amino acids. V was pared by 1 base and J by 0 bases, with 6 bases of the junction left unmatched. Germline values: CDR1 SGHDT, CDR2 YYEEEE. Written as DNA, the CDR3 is TGTGCCAGCAGCTTGTTGGGACAGGGGCGTATGAACACTGAAGCTTTCTTT. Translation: CASSLLGQGRMNTEAFF.

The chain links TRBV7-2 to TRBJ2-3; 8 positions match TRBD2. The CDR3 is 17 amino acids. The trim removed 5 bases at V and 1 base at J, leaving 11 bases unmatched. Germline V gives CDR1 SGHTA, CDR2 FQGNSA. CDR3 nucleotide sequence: TGTGCCAGCAGCCCCCGACACAGCGGGGGACGCACAGATACGCAGTATTTT. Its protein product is CASSPRHSGGRTDTQYF.

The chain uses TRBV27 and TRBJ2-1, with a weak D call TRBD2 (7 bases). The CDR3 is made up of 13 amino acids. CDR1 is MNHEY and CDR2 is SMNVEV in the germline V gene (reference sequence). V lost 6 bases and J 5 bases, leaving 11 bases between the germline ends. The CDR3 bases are TGTGCCAGCAGGCGGGGGCGTCACAATGAGCAGTTCTTC. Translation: CASRRGRHNEQFF.

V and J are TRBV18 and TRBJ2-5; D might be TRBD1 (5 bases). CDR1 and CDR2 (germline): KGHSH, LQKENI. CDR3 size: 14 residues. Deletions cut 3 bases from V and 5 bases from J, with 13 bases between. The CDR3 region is CASSPPQEMETQYF. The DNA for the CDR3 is TGTGCCAGCTCACCCCCACAGGAAATGGAGACCCAGTACTTC.

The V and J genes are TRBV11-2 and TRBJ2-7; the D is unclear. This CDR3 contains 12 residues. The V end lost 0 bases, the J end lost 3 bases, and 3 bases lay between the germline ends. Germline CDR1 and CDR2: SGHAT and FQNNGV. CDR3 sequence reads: CASSLDRYEQYF. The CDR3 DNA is TGTGCCAGCAGCTTAGACCGCTACGAGCAGTACTTC.

The CDR3 here is CASTRDRGLGYTF. The CDR3 nucleotides read TGTGCCAGCACCCGGGACAGGGGACTTGGCTACACCTTC. The chain recombines TRBV6-5 with TRBJ1-2; TRBD1 aligns across 10 bases. Germline-derived CDR1 and CDR2 are MNHEY and SVGAGI. CDR3 length equals 13 residues. J lost 7 bases, V lost 7 bases, and 6 bases had no gene match.

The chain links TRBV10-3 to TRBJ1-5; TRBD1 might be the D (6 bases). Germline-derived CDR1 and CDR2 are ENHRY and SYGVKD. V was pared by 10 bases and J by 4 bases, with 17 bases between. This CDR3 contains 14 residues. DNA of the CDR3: TGTGCCACCTCGTCCCGGGACATAAATCAGCCCCAGCATTTT. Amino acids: CATSSRDINQPQHF.

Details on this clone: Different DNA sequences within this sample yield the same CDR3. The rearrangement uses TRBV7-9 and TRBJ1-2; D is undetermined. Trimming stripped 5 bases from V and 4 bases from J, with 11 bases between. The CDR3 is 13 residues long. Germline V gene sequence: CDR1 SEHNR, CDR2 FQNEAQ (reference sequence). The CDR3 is CASSPGGVYGYTF. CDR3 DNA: TGTGCCAGCAGCCCCGGTGGAGTCTATGGCTACACCTTC.

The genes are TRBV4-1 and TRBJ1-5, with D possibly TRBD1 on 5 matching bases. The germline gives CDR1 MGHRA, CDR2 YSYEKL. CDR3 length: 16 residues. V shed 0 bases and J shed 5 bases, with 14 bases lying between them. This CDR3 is CASSQDPSTEYQPQHF. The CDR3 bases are TGCGCCAGCAGCCAAGATCCCTCGACAGAGTATCAGCCCCAGCATTTT.

The CDR3 here is CAIRRTGDGSYNSPLHF. The CDR3 DNA is TGTGCCATCAGAAGGACAGGGGATGGGTCCTATAATTCACCCCTCCACTTT. V usage is TRBV10-3 and J usage is TRBJ1-6; TRBD1 aligns across 9 bases. CDR1 is ENHRY, CDR2 SYGVKD, per germline. The CDR3 is 17 amino acids. V lost 6 bases to trimming and J lost 1 base; unmatched junction nucleotides: 7.

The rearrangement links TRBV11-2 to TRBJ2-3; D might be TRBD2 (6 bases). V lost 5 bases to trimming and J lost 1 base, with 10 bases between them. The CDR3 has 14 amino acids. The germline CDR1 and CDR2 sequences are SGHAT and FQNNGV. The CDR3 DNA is TGTGCCAGCAGCCGGTCTAGCGGCACAGATACGCAGTATTTT. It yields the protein CASSRSSGTDTQYF.

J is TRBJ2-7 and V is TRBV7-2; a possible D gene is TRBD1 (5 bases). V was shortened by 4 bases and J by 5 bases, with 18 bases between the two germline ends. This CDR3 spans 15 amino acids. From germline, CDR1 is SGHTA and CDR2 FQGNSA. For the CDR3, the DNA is TGTGCCAGCAGCTCAGGGCAGGCAGGGTGGGACGAGCAGTACTTC. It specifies CASSSGQAGWDEQYF.

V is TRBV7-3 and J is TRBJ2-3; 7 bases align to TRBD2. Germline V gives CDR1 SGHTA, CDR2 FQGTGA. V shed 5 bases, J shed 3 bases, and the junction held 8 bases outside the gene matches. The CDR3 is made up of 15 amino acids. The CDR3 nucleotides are TGTGCCAGCAGCCATAAGTTGGGGGGGACAGATACGCAGTATTTT. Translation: CASSHKLGGTDTQYF.

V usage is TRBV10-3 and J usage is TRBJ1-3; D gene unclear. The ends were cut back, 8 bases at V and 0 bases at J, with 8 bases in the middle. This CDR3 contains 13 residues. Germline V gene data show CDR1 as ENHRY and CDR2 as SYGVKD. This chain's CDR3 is CAISTSSGNTIYF. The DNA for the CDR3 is TGTGCCATCTCTACTAGCTCTGGAAACACCATATATTTT.

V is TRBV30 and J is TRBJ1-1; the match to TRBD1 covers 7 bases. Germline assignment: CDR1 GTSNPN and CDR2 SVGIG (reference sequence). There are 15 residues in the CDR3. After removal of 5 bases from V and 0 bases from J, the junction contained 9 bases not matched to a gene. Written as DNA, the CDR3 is TGTGCCTGGGTAAAGGGGGCTCTGATGAACACTGAAGCTTTCTTT. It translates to CAWVKGALMNTEAFF.

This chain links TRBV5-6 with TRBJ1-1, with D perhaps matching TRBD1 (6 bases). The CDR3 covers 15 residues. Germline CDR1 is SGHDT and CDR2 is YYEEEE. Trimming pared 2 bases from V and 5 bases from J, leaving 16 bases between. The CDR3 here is CASSFNRAGGTEAFF. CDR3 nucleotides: TGTGCCAGCAGCTTCAACAGGGCGGGGGGGACTGAAGCTTTCTTT.

Written as DNA, the CDR3 is TGTGCCTGGAGTGCGCAGCCTACTATCAGAGGCTACACCTTC. This codes for CAWSAQPTIRGYTF. The gene calls are TRBV30 and TRBJ1-2; D remains unclear. V lost 1 base to trimming and J lost 8 bases, with 17 bases between them. CDR1 GTSNPN and CDR2 SVGIG come from the germline V gene (reference sequence). The CDR3 loop spans 14 amino acids.

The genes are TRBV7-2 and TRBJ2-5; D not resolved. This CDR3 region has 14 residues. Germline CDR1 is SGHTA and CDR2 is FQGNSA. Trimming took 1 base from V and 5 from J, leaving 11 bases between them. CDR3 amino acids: CASSLGVSWETQYF. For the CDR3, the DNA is TGTGCCAGCAGCTTAGGAGTTAGCTGGGAGACCCAGTACTTC. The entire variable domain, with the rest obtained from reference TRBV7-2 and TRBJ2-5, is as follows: GAGVSQSPSNKVTEKGKDVELRCDPISGHTALYWYRQSLGQGLEFLIYFQGNSAPDKSGLPSDRFSAERTGGSVSTLTIQRTQQEDSAVYLCASSLGVSWETQYFGPGTRLLVL.

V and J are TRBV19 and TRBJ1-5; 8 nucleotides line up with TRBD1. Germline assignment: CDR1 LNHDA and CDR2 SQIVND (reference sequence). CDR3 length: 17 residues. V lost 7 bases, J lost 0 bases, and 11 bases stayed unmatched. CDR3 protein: CASMPTGGISSNQPQHF. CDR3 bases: TGTGCCAGTATGCCCACAGGGGGAATCTCTAGCAATCAGCCCCAGCATTTT.